These 6 T cell receptor beta chains share one sample of origin, sequenced in a study of control samples from healthy donors and cancer patients. The table came from immunoSEQ multiplex PCR; TCRdb's copy has only in-frame clones and leaves some out. This table has roughly 98,000 clones, around 80% appearing once. The sample consisted of blood. Receptors originate from a woman aged 60-75 years in good health.

The gene calls are TRBV12-5 and TRBJ1-1; unclear D gene. The CDR3 contains 14 residues. Looked up from germline, CDR1 is LGHNT and CDR2 is FRNRAP. V lost 7 bases and J 4 bases, leaving 16 bases between the germline ends. In nucleotides, the CDR3 is TGTGCTAGTGCCTTGGACGGAGGATTCACTGAAGCTTTCTTT. Its protein product is CASALDGGFTEAFF. The full variable domain, completed using reference TRBV12-5 and TRBJ1-1, is DARVTQTPRHKVTEMGQEVTMRCQPILGHNTVFWYRQTMMQGLELLAYFRNRAPLDDSGMPKDRFSAEMPDATLATLKIQPSEPRDSAVYFCASALDGGFTEAFFGQGTRLTVV.

The chain links TRBV4-1 to TRBJ2-7, with 7 bases that match TRBD1. The CDR3 length is 15 residues. The trim removed 0 bases at V and 2 bases at J, leaving 4 bases unmatched. Germline-derived CDR1 and CDR2 are MGHRA and YSYEKL. CDR3 residues: CASSQDPGQPYEQYF. The DNA of the CDR3 is TGCGCCAGCAGCCAAGACCCGGGACAGCCCTACGAGCAGTACTTC.

This chain joins TRBV5-5 and TRBJ2-7; D may be TRBD1 (6 bases). This CDR3 spans 14 amino acids. CDR1 and CDR2 from the germline V gene are SGHKS and YYEKEE (reference sequence). The V and J ends lost 0 bases and 3 bases respectively, with 10 bases between them. The CDR3 DNA reads TGTGCCAGCAGCTTGGACAGGGCGATCTACGAGCAGTACTTC. Protein sequence: CASSLDRAIYEQYF.

The genes are TRBV7-9 and TRBJ1-3, with D maybe TRBD1 (6 bases). Germline loops: CDR1 SEHNR, CDR2 FQNEAQ (reference sequence). Trimming shortened V by 4 bases and J by 0 bases, and 7 bases separated the two germline ends. The CDR3 loop spans 14 amino acids. CDR3 nucleotide sequence: TGTGCCAGCAGCTGGACAGCCTCTGGAAACACCATATATTTT. Translation: CASSWTASGNTIYF.

The chain employs TRBV21-1 and TRBJ2-3. TRBV21-1 is a listed pseudogene. This CDR3 has 13 residues. The CDR3 DNA reads as TGTGCCAGCAGCAAAGCGCCATCCGAAACGCAGTATTTT. This gives the protein CASSKAPSETQYF.

The chain couples TRBV3-1 (or the pseudogene TRBV3-2) to TRBJ1-4; the match to TRBD1 covers 10 bases. CDR1 LGHDT and CDR2 YNNKEL come from the germline V gene (reference sequence). The CDR3 extends over 14 amino acids. After removal of 5 bases from V and 7 bases from J, the junction contained 4 bases not matched to a gene. CDR3 sequence: CASSGRDRGEKLFF. For the CDR3, the DNA is TGTGCCAGCAGCGGCCGGGACAGGGGTGAAAAACTGTTTTTT.